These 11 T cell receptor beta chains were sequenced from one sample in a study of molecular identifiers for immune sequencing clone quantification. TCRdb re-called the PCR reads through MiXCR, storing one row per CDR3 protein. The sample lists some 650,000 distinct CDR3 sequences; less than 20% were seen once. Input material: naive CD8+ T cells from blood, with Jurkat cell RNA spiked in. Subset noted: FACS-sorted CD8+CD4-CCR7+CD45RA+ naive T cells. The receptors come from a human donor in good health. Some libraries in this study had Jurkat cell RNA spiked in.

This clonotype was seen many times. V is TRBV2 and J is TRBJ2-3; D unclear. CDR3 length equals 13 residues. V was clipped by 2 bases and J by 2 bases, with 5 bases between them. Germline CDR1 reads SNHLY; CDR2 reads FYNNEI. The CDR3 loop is CASSEYYTDTQYF. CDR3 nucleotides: TGTGCCAGCAGTGAATACTACACAGATACGCAGTATTTT.

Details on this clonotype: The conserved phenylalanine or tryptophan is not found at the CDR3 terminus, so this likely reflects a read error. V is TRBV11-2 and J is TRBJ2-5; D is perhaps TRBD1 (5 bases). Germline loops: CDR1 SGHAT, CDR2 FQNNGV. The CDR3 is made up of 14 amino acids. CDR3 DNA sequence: TGTGCCAGCAGCTTAGAGGTGGGGCAAGGGACCCAGTACTCC. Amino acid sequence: CASSLEVGQGTQYS.

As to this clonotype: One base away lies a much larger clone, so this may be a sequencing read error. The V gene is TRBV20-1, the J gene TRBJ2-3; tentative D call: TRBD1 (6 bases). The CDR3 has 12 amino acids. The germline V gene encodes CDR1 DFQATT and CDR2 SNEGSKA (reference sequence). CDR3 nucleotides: TGCAGTGCTAGGGACAGAACAGATGCGCAGTATTTT. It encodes CSARDRTDAQYF.

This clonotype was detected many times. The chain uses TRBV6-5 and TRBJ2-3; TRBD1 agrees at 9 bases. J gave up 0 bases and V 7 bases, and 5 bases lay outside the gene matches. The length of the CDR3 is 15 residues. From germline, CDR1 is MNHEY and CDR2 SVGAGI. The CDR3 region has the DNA TGTGCCAGCACCCGGGACAGGGAAAGCACAGATACGCAGTATTTT. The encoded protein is CASTRDRESTDTQYF.

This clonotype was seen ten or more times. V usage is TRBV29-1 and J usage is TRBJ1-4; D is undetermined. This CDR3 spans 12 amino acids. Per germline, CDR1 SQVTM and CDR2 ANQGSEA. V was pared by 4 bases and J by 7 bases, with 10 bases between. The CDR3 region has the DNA TGCAGCGTTGGGGCTGGGCCTGAAAAACTGTTTTTT. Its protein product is CSVGAGPEKLFF.

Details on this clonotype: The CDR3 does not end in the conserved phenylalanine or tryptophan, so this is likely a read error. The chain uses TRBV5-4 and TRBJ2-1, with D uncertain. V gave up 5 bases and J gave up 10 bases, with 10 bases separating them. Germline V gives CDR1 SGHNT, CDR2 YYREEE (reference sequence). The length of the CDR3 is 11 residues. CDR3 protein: CASRLLGEQFL. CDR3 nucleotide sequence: TGTGCCAGCAGACTCTTGGGAGAGCAGTTCCTC.

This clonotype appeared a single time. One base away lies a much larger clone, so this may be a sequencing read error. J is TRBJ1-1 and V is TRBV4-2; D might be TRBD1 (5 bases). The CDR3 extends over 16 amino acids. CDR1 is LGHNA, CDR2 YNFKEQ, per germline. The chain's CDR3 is CASSQEAGTENTVAFF. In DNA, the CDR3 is TGTGCCAGCAGCCAAGAAGCCGGGACGGAGAACACTGTAGCTTTCTTT.

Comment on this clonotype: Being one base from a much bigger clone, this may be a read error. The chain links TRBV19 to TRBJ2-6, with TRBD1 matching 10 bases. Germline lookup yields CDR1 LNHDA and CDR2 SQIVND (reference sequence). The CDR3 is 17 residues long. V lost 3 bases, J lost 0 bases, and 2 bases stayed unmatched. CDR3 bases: TGTGCCAGTAGTATCCGGGACAGGGGCTCTGGGGCCAACGTCCTGACTTTC. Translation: CASSIRDRGSGANVLTF.

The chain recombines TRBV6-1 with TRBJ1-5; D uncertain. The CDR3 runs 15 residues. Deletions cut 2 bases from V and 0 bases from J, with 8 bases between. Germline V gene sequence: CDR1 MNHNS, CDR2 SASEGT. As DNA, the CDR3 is TGTGCCAGCAGTGAACCGGGTAATAGCAATCAGCCCCAGCATTTT. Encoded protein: CASSEPGNSNQPQHF.

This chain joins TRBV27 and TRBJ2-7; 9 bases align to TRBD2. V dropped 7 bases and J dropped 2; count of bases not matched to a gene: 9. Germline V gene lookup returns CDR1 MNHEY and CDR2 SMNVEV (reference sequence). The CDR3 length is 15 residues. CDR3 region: CASKKEREATYEQYF. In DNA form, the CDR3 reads TGTGCCAGCAAGAAGGAGCGGGAGGCGACCTACGAGCAGTACTTC.

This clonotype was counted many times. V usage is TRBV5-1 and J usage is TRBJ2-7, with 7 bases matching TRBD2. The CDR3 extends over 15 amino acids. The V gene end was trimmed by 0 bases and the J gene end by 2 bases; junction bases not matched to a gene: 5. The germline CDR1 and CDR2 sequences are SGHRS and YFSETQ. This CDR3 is CASSLDAGVPYEQYF. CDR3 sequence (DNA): TGCGCCAGCAGCTTGGACGCGGGGGTTCCCTACGAGCAGTACTTC.